This TCR beta chain was sequenced in a study of blood T cells in healthy people across ages. The study's findings and limits: TCR beta diversity correlated strongly with naive T cell percentage. Whereas aged donors had fewer naive CD4+ cells, long-lived donors had more of them and higher diversity.

A second about 7 to 12 cycle PCR used barcoded and J-beta primers. TCRdb itself ran the 5' RACE reads through MiXCR, one entry per CDR3 protein. In the table there are about 1.8 million distinct CDR3 sequences, roughly 49% of which are singletons. Those donating, healthy Caucasian individuals from Russia, were aged 6 to 90. The authors isolated at least 6.5 million PBMCs per sample. About this clonotype: Antigen: not known.

Germline V CDR1 and CDR2: LNHDA, SQIVND (reference sequence). The CDR3 spans 14 residues. Trimming shortened V by 4 bases and J by 7 bases, and 13 bases separated the two germline ends. Sample: blood. The clonotype was recovered from a woman aged 40 to 55 in good health. This chain connects TRBV19 to TRBJ2-2, with D perhaps TRBD2 (5 bases). The CDR3 sequence is CASSTPGLLGELFF. The DNA for the CDR3 is TGTGCCAGTAGTACGCCCGGACTTCTCGGGGAGCTGTTTTTT. Together with reference TRBV19 and TRBJ2-2, the CDR3 gives the full variable domain: DGGITQSPKYLFRKEGQNVTLSCEQNLNHDAMYWYRQDPGQGLRLIYYSQIVNDFQKGDIAEGYSVSREKKESFPLTVTSAQKNPTAFYLCASSTPGLLGELFFGEGSRLTVL.